A single sample gave rise to the 20 T cell receptor beta chains below, sequenced in a study of T cell responses to AZD1222 COVID-19 vaccine. TCRdb keeps only in-frame clones here, not all; method: immunoSEQ multiplex PCR. The sample holds 150,000 or so clones, 91% seen once. The sequencing used peripheral blood, collected on day 0 of AZD1222 vaccination. The receptors shown here come from an adult in good health.

The chain employs TRBV28 and TRBJ1-1; D is uncertain. The CDR3 is 12 residues long. V was cut by 4 bases and J by 7 bases, with 10 bases left in between. Germline CDR1 reads MDHEN; CDR2 reads SYDVKM. In DNA, the CDR3 is TGTGCCAGCAGTTCGGCGTGGGTTGAAGCTTTCTTT. It codes for CASSSAWVEAFF.

This chain uses TRBV30 with TRBJ1-1, with D possibly being TRBD1 (6 bases). Germline CDR1 reads GTSNPN; CDR2 reads SVGIG (reference sequence). This CDR3 has 14 amino acids. V lost 2 bases and J lost 5, with 15 bases in between. The CDR3 nucleotides are TGTGCCTGGAGTCTCGGGGGGCGAGGGACTGAAGCTTTCTTT. Its protein is CAWSLGGRGTEAFF.

V usage is TRBV28 and J usage is TRBJ2-7, with a weak D call TRBD1 (6 bases). The CDR3 consists of 15 residues. Germline CDR1 is MDHEN and CDR2 is SYDVKM. V lost 3 bases and J 5 bases, leaving 17 bases between the germline ends. This CDR3 reads CASSFPFGRGHEQYF. CDR3 bases: TGTGCCAGCAGTTTCCCTTTTGGCAGGGGCCACGAGCAGTACTTC.

This chain connects TRBV27 to TRBJ1-5; 7 bases agree with TRBD1. This CDR3 has 14 amino acids. Germline V gives CDR1 MNHEY, CDR2 SMNVEV (reference sequence). With V trimmed by 0 bases and J by 7 bases, 3 bases remained unmatched. CDR3 nucleotides: TGTGCCAGCAGTTTATCAGGGGGCGGGCAGCCCCAGCATTTT. As protein: CASSLSGGGQPQHF.

In this sample, this clone turned up once. The rearrangement joins TRBV18 to TRBJ1-5, with D maybe TRBD1 (5 bases). CDR1 KGHSH and CDR2 LQKENI come from the germline V gene. With 3 bases removed from V and 7 bases from J, the gap between germline ends came to 13 bases. The CDR3 covers 14 residues. CDR3: CASSPPGSGQPQHF. CDR3 bases: TGTGCCAGCTCACCCCCAGGGAGTGGCCAGCCCCAGCATTTT.

A single count supports this clone. The chain employs TRBV27 and TRBJ1-2; D gene unclear. V lost 8 bases and J lost 2, with 24 bases in between. Per the germline V gene, CDR1 is MNHEY and CDR2 is SMNVEV (reference sequence). CDR3 length: 17 amino acids. The DNA of the CDR3 is TGTGCCAGCGGACGGGCAACGGCTCCCTACAAGAACTATGGCTACACCTTC. This gives the protein CASGRATAPYKNYGYTF.

The chain combines TRBV10-1 with TRBJ2-1; a possible D gene is TRBD2 (6 bases). Trimming took 9 bases from V and 4 from J, leaving 25 bases between them. Looked up from germline, CDR1 is WNHNN and CDR2 is SYGVQD (reference sequence). CDR3 length equals 17 residues. CDR3 loop: CASSLTVEGGWYNEQFF. CDR3 nucleotide sequence: TGCGCCAGTAGCCTGACAGTGGAGGGTGGATGGTACAATGAGCAGTTCTTC.

V usage is TRBV6-4 and J usage is TRBJ2-3, with TRBD2 matching 8 bases. V lost 7 bases, J lost 3 bases, and 12 bases stayed unmatched. In germline, CDR1 is MRHNA, CDR2 SNTAGT. This CDR3 is built from 16 residues. The CDR3 DNA is TGTGCCAGCACTAGGGGGAGCGGGAGCTCGACAGATACGCAGTATTTT. Translation: CASTRGSGSSTDTQYF.

V is TRBV28 and J is TRBJ2-2; TRBD2 matches at 7 bases. The trim removed 5 bases at V and 5 bases at J, leaving 8 bases unmatched. There are 15 residues in the CDR3. The germline V gene encodes CDR1 MDHEN and CDR2 SYDVKM. The CDR3 DNA sequence: TGTGCCAGCAGTCCCCCTCGGGGAGGGACCGGGGAGCTGTTTTTT. The encoded protein is CASSPPRGGTGELFF. The complete variable domain, with remaining parts taken from reference TRBV28 and TRBJ2-2, reads DVKVTQSSRYLVKRTGEKVFLECVQDMDHENMFWYRQDPGLGLRLIYFSYDVKMKEKGDIPEGYSVSREKKERFSLILESASTNQTSMYLCASSPPRGGTGELFFGEGSRLTVL.

The chain couples TRBV18 to TRBJ2-5; TRBD2 matches 13 bases. Germline CDR1 and CDR2: KGHSH and LQKENI. The junction had 19 bases not matched to a gene; V was cut back by 5 bases and J by 4 bases. The CDR3 has 20 amino acids. Here the CDR3 DNA reads TGTGCCAGCTCATTCCGGGGGACTAGCGGGACCCAAGCGGGAGGAGAGACCCAGTACTTC. This encodes CASSFRGTSGTQAGGETQYF.

The chain couples TRBV4-2 to TRBJ1-3; 7 bases align to TRBD1. After removal of 4 bases from V and 0 bases from J, the junction contained 3 bases not matched to a gene. The CDR3 loop spans 15 amino acids. CDR1 is LGHNA and CDR2 is YNFKEQ in the germline V gene. In DNA form, the CDR3 reads TGTGCCAGCAGCCGGGACAGCAACTCTGGAAACACCATATATTTT. Its protein is CASSRDSNSGNTIYF.

The CDR3 DNA sequence: TGTGCCAGCAGTACCTTTAGAGGCGTCGGGGGCTACACCTTC. Encoded protein: CASSTFRGVGGYTF. V gene TRBV6-6 combines with J gene TRBJ1-2, with unresolved D. The V and J ends lost 5 bases and 8 bases respectively, with 18 bases between them. This CDR3 is built from 14 residues. Germline-derived CDR1 and CDR2 are MNHNY and SVGAGI (reference sequence).

The rearrangement uses TRBV10-3 and TRBJ2-7; D might be TRBD2 (6 bases). Germline loops: CDR1 ENHRY, CDR2 SYGVKD. The CDR3 is 14 residues long. Trimming removed 6 bases at V and 2 bases at J, with 14 bases between. CDR3 sequence reads: CAIRNGTATYEQYF. The CDR3 DNA follows: TGTGCCATCAGAAACGGGACTGCTACCTACGAGCAGTACTTC.

The chain has TRBV19 and TRBJ2-2; TRBD2 might be the D (5 bases). The germline V gene has CDR1 LNHDA and CDR2 SQIVND (reference sequence). V lost 5 bases, J lost 3 bases, and 16 bases lay in between. This CDR3 has 16 residues. CDR3 nucleotides: TGTGCCAGTAGTGCTTCTAGCATCTTGGACACCGGGGAGCTGTTTTTT. It is translated as CASSASSILDTGELFF.

This clone was seen a few times. The chain employs TRBV28 and TRBJ1-2, with D hard to call. Per germline, CDR1 MDHEN and CDR2 SYDVKM. V was cut by 2 bases and J by 8 bases, with 9 bases left in between. The CDR3 covers 12 residues. The CDR3 loop reads CASSLVEQGYTF. CDR3 nucleotide sequence: TGTGCCAGCAGTTTAGTGGAACAAGGCTACACCTTC.

The rearrangement joins TRBV10-3 to TRBJ2-7; TRBD1 is a possible D gene (5 bases). Per the germline V gene, CDR1 is ENHRY and CDR2 is SYGVKD. Trimming removed 3 bases from V and 6 bases from J, with 15 bases in between. This CDR3 is 14 amino acids long. The CDR3 DNA reads TGTGCCATCAGTGAAGGGCAGGGTTTATCCGAGCAGTACTTC. Amino acids: CAISEGQGLSEQYF.

This chain joins TRBV6-5 and TRBJ1-2; D is perhaps TRBD1 (5 bases). Germline CDR1 reads MNHEY; CDR2 reads SVGAGI. The CDR3 has 13 residues. V was shortened by 7 bases and J by 5 bases, with 14 bases between the two germline ends. Written as DNA, the CDR3 is TGTGCCAGCACCACCGGGGAGGGGTATGGCTACACCTTC. Protein: CASTTGEGYGYTF.

This clone appeared once. J is TRBJ1-3 and V is TRBV7-9; D is undetermined. V was clipped by 5 bases and J by 3 bases, with 20 bases between them. The CDR3 has 17 residues. Germline V gene lookup returns CDR1 SEHNR and CDR2 FQNEAQ (reference sequence). CDR3 residues: CASSRGEGDLFGNTIYF. The CDR3 DNA reads as TGTGCCAGCAGCCGCGGGGAGGGCGACCTCTTTGGAAACACCATATATTTT.

This sequence joins TRBV19 and TRBJ2-2, with 12 bases that match TRBD2. CDR1 is LNHDA, CDR2 SQIVND, per germline (reference sequence). V lost 6 bases and J lost 4; bases outside the gene matches: 6. The CDR3 length is 16 residues. CDR3 nucleotide sequence: TGTGCCAGTAGCCGACTAGCGGGAGCGAGCACCGGGGAGCTGTTTTTT. It specifies CASSRLAGASTGELFF.

The J gene is TRBJ2-7, the V gene TRBV6-1, with 7 bases aligning to TRBD2. Germline assignment: CDR1 MNHNS and CDR2 SASEGT. This CDR3 has 15 residues. V dropped 7 bases and J dropped 1; count of bases not matched to a gene: 10. The CDR3 protein is CASTAGDRPSYEQYF. The CDR3 coding sequence is TGTGCCAGCACCGCGGGAGACCGACCATCCTACGAGCAGTACTTC.